This TCR beta chain came from a study of blood T cell repertoires in COVID-19. Overall study context: The analysed material was cDNA or gDNA that came from T cells, B-cell-depleted T cells, or PBMCs.

V shed 11 bases and J shed 6 bases, with 13 bases lying between them. The V gene's germline CDR1 is WSHSY and CDR2 SAAADI. The CDR3 extends over 11 amino acids. Data came from immunoSEQ multiplex PCR; TCRdb stores just in-frame clones and leaves some out. Among 410,000 or so clones listed, about 88% were seen once. Enrolled during active infection, Seattle patients were then followed longitudinally. Input material: peripheral blood. V and J are TRBV10-2 and TRBJ1-2; D gene ambiguous. This clonotype was sampled from a woman in her thirties or forties with COVID-19, enrolled during active disease. In DNA form, the CDR3 reads TGCGCCGCTGAGGGATGGGATGGCTACACCTTC. Amino acids: CAAEGWDGYTF.